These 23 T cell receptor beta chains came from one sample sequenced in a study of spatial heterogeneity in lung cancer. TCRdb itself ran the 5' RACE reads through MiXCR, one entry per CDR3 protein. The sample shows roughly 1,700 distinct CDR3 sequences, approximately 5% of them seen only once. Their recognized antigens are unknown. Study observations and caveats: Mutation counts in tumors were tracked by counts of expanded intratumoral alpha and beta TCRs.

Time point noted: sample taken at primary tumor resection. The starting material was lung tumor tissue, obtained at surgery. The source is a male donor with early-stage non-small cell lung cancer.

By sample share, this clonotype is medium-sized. The CDR3 DNA reads TGTGCCAGCCCCTTGGTAGCGGGAGCCTACAATGAGCAGTTCTTC. This encodes CASPLVAGAYNEQFF. The chain employs TRBV6-1 and TRBJ2-1; 9 nucleotides agree with TRBD2. CDR1 is MNHNS, CDR2 SASEGT, per germline. Losses at the gene ends were 8 bases for V and 2 bases for J; bases not matched to a gene: 7. The CDR3 loop spans 15 amino acids.

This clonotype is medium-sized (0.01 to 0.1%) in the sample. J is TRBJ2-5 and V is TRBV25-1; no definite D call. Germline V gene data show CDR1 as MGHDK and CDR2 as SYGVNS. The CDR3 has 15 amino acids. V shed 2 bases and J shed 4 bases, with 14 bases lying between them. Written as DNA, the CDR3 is TGTGCCAGCAGTGAACTACTGGAATACTCAGAGACCCAGTACTTC. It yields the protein CASSELLEYSETQYF.

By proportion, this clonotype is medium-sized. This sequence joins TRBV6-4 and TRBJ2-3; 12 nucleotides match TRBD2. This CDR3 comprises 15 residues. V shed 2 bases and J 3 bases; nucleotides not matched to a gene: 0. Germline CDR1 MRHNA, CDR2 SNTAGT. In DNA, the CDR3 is TGTGCCAGCAGTGACGGGACTAGCGGGACAGATACGCAGTATTTT. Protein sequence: CASSDGTSGTDTQYF.

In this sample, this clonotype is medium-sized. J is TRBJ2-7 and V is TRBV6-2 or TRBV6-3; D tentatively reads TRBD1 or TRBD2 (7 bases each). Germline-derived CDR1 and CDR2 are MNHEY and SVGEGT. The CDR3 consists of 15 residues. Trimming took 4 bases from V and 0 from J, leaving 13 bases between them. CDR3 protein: CASSWSGDSSYEQYF. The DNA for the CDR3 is TGTGCCAGCAGTTGGAGCGGGGACAGCTCCTACGAGCAGTACTTC.

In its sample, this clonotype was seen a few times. The CDR3 spells CASSQASTSGWREQFF. CDR3 DNA sequence: TGTGCCAGCAGCCAGGCTTCGACTAGCGGGTGGAGGGAGCAGTTCTTC. The rearrangement links TRBV3-1 to TRBJ2-1; 10 bases fit TRBD2. Germline V gene sequence: CDR1 LGHDT, CDR2 YNNKEL (reference sequence). Trimming cost V 3 bases and J 10 bases; bases outside gene matches: 12. The CDR3 runs 16 residues.

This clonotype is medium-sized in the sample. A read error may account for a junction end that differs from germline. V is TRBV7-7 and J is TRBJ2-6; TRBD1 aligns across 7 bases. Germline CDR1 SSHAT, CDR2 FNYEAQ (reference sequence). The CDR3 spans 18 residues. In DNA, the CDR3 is TGTGCTAGCAGCCCATACAGGGGAACCACCTCTGGGGCCAACGTCCTGACTTTC. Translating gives CASSPYRGTTSGANVLTF.

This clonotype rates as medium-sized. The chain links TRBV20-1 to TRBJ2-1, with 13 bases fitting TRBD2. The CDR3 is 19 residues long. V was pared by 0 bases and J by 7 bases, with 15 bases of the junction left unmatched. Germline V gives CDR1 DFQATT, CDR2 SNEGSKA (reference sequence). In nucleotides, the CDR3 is TGCAGTGCTAGAGATATCCTCTCCACTAGCGGGAGGGGGCAAAATGAGCAGTTCTTC. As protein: CSARDILSTSGRGQNEQFF.

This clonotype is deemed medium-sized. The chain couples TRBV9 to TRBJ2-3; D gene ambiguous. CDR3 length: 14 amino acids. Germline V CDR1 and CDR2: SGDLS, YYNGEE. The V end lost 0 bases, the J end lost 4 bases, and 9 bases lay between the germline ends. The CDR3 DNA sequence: TGTGCCAGCAGCGTAGCTGACGGTTCAGATACGCAGTATTTT. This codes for CASSVADGSDTQYF.

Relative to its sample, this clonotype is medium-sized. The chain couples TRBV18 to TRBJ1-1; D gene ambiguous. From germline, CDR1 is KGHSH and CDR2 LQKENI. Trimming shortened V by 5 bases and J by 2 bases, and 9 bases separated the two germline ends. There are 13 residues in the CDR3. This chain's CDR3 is CASSSDTNTEAFF. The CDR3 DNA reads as TGTGCCAGCTCATCCGACACAAACACTGAAGCTTTCTTT.

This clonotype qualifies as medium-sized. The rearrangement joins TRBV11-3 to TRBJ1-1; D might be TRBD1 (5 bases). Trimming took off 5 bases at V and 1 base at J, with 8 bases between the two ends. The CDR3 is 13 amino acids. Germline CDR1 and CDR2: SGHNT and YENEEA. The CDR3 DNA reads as TGTGCCAGCAGCATAGGACAGAACACTGAAGCTTTCTTT. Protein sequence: CASSIGQNTEAFF.

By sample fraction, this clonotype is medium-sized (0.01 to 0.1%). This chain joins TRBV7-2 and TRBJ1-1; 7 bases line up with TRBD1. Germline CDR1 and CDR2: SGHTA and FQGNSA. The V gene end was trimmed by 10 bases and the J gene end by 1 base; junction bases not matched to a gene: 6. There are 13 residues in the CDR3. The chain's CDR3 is CATLWDRNTEAFF. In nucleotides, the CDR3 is TGTGCCACCCTATGGGACAGGAACACTGAAGCTTTCTTT.

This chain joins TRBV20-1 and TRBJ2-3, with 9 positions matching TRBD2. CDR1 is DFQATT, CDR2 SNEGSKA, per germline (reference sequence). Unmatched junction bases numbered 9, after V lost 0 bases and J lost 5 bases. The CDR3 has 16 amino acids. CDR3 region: CSARDLGGRALDTQYF. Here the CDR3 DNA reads TGCAGTGCTAGAGATTTGGGCGGGAGGGCCCTAGATACGCAGTATTTT.

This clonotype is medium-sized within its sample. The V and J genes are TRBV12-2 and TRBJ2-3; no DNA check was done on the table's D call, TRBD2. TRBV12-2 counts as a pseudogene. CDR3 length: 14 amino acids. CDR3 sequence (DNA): TGTGAAAAGCACCCGGCTAGTTTAACAGATACGCAGTATTTT. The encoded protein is CEKHPASLTDTQYF.

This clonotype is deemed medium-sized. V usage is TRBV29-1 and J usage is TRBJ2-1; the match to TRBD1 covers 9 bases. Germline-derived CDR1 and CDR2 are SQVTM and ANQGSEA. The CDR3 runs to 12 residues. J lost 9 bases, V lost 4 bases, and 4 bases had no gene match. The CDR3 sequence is CSVGGQGGEQFF. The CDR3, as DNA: TGCAGCGTTGGGGGACAGGGTGGTGAGCAGTTCTTC.

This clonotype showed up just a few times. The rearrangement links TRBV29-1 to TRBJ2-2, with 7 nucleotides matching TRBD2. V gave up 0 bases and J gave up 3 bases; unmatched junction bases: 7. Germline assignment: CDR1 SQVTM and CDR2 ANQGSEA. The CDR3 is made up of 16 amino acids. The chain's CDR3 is CSVEDRGREYTGELFF. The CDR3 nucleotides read TGCAGCGTTGAAGATCGAGGGCGGGAGTACACCGGGGAGCTGTTTTTT.

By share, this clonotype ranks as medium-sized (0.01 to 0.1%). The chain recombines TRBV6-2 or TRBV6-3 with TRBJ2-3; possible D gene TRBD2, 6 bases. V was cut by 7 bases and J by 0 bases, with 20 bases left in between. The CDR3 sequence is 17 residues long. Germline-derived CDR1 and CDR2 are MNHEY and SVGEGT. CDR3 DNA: TGTGCCAGCACCAAAAGTAGCGGAGAAGCCAGCACAGATACGCAGTATTTT. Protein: CASTKSSGEASTDTQYF.

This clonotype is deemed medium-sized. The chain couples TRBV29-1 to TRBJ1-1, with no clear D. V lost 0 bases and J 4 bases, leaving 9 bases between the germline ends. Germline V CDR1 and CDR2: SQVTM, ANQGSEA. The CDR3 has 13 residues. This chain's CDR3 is CSVEESLGTEAFF. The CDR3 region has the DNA TGCAGCGTTGAAGAGTCGCTCGGCACTGAAGCTTTCTTT.

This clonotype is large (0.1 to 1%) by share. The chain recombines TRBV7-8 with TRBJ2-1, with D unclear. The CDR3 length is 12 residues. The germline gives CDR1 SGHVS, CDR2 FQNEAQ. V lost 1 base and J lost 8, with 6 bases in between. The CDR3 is CASSLVAYEQFF. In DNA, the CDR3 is TGTGCCAGCAGCTTAGTCGCATATGAGCAGTTCTTC.

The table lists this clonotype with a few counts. In DNA, the CDR3 is TGCAGTGCAGGGGACACAATGATGGCAGATCAGCCCCAGCATTTT. Amino acid sequence: CSAGDTMMADQPQHF. The genes are TRBV20-1 and TRBJ1-5; D may be TRBD1 (6 bases). CDR3 length: 15 amino acids. The ends were cut back, 6 bases at V and 5 bases at J, with 20 bases in the middle. Germline CDR1 is DFQATT and CDR2 is SNEGSKA (reference sequence).

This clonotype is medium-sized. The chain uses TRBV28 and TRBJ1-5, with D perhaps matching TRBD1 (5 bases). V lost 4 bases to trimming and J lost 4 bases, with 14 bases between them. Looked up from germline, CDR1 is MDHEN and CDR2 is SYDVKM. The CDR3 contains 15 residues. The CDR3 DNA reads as TGTGCCAGCAGTTCAGGAGGGCCAGGGAATCAGCCCCAGCATTTT. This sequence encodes CASSSGGPGNQPQHF.

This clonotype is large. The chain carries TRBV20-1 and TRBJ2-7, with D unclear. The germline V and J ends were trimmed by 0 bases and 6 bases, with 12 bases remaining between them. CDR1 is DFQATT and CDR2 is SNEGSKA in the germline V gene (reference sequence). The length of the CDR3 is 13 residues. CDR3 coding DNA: TGCAGTGCTAGAGATGCGGAGAGCTCCGAGCAGTACTTC. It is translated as CSARDAESSEQYF.

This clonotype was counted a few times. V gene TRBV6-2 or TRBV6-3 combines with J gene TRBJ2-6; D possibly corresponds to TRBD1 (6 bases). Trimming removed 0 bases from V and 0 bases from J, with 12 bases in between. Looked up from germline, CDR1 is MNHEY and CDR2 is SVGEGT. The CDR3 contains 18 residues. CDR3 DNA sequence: TGTGCCAGCAGTTACTCTGGGCAGGACAGCTCTGGGGCCAACGTCCTGACTTTC. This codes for CASSYSGQDSSGANVLTF.

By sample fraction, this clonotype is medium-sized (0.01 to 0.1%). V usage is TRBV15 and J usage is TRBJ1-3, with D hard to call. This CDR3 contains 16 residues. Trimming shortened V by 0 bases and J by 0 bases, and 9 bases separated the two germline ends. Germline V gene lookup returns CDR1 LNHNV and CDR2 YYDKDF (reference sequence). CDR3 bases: TGTGCCACCAGCAGAGATTATGGTAGCTCTGGAAACACCATATATTTT. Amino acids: CATSRDYGSSGNTIYF. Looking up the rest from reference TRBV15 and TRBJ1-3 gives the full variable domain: DAMVIQNPRYQVTQFGKPVTLSCSQTLNHNVMYWYQQKSSQAPKLLFHYYDKDFNNEADTPDNFQSRRPNTSFCFLDIRSPGLGDTAMYLCATSRDYGSSGNTIYFGEGSWLTVV.